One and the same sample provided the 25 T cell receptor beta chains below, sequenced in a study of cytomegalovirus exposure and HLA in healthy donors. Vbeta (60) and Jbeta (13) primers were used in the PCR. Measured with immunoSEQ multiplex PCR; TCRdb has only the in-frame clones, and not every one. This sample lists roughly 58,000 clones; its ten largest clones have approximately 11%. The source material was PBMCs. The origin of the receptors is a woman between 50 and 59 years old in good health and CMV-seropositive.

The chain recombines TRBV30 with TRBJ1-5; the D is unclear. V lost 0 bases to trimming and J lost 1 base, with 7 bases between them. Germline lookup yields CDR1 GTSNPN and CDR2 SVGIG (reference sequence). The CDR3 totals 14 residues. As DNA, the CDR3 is TGTGCCTGGAGTGTATCGGGAAGCAATCAGCCCCAGCATTTT. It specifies CAWSVSGSNQPQHF.

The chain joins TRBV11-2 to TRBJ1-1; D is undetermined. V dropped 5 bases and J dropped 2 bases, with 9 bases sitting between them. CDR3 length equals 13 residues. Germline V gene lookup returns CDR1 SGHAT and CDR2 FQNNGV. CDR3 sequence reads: CASSRDYNTEAFF. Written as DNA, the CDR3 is TGTGCCAGCAGCCGGGATTACAACACTGAAGCTTTCTTT.

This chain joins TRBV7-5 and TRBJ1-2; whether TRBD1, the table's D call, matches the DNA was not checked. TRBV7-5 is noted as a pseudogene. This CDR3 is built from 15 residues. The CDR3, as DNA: TGTGCCAGAAGCTTAGTACAGGGTGAAAACTATGGCTACACCTTC. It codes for CARSLVQGENYGYTF.

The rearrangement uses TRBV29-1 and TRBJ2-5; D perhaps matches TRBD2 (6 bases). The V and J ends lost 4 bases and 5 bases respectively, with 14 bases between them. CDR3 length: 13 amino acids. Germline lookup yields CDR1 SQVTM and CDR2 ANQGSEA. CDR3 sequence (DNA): TGCAGCGTTGCGGGATCTGGGAGGGAGACCCAGTACTTC. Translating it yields CSVAGSGRETQYF.

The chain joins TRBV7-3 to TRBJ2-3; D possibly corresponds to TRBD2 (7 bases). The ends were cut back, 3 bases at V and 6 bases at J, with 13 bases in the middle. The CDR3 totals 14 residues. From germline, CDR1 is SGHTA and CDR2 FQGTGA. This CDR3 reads CASSFGGGPDTQYF. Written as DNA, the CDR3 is TGTGCCAGCAGCTTTGGGGGGGGGCCCGATACGCAGTATTTT.

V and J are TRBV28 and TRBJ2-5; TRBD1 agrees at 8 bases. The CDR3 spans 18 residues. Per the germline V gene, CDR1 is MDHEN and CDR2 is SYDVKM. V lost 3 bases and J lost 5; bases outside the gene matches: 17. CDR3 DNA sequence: TGTGCCAGCAGTTTTAGCAGGGGGCTAGGATCGGTTATGGAGACCCAGTACTTC. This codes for CASSFSRGLGSVMETQYF.

CDR3 in DNA: TGTGCCAGCAGTTTAGCGGAGAACACTGAAGCTTTCTTT. Translated, it gives CASSLAENTEAFF. The gene calls are TRBV28 and TRBJ1-1; D unresolved. In germline, CDR1 is MDHEN, CDR2 SYDVKM. The CDR3 sequence is 13 residues long. V was cut by 2 bases and J by 1 base, with 5 bases left in between.

CDR3 region: CASSQAPSGNNEQFF. The CDR3 DNA follows: TGCGCCAGCAGCCAAGCTCCTAGCGGTAACAATGAGCAGTTCTTC. The V and J genes are TRBV4-3 and TRBJ2-1, with 7 bases matching TRBD2. The trim removed 1 base at V and 5 bases at J, leaving 5 bases unmatched. The V gene's germline CDR1 is LGHNA and CDR2 YSLEER. The CDR3 length is 15 residues.

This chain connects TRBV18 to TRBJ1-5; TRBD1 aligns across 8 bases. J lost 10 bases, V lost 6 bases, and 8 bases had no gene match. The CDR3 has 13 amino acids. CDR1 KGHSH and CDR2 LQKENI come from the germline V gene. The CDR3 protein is CASSEDRAVPQHF. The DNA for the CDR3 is TGTGCCAGCTCCGAGGACAGGGCCGTACCCCAGCATTTT.

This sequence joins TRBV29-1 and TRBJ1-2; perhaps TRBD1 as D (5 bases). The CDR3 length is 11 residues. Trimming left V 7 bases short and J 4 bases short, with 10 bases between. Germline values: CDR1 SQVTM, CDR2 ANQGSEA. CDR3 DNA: TGCAGCGCTAGGGGAGGCTATGGCTACACCTTC. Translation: CSARGGYGYTF.

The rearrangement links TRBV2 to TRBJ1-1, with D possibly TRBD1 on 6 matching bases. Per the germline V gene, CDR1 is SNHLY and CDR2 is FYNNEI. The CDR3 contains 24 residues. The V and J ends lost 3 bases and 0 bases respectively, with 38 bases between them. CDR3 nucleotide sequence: TGTGCCAGCAGTGATGAAGAACCACGGACAGAAAATTTAGGTTTTGCGTACATGAACACTGAAGCTTTCTTT. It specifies CASSDEEPRTENLGFAYMNTEAFF. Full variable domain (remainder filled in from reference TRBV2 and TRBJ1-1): EPEVTQTPSHQVTQMGQEVILRCVPISNHLYFYWYRQILGQKVEFLVSFYNNEISEKSEIFDDQFSVERPDGSNFTLKIRSTKLEDSAMYFCASSDEEPRTENLGFAYMNTEAFFGQGTRLTVV.

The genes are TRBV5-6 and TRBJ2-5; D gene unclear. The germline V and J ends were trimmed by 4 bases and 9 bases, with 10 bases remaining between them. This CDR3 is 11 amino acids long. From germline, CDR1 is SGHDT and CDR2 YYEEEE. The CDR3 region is CASSHASAQYF. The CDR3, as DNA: TGTGCCAGCAGCCATGCCAGTGCCCAGTACTTC.

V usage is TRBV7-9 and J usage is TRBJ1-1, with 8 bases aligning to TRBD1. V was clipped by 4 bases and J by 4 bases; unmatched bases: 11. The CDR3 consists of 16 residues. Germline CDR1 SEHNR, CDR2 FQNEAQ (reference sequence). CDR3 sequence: CASSSLTGVGGTEAFF. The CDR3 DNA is TGTGCCAGCAGCTCATTGACAGGGGTGGGGGGCACTGAAGCTTTCTTT. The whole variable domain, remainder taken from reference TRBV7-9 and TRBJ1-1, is DTGVSQNPRHKITKRGQNVTFRCDPISEHNRLYWYRQTLGQGPEFLTYFQNEAQLEKSRLLSDRFSAERPKGSFSTLEIQRTEQGDSAMYLCASSSLTGVGGTEAFFGQGTRLTVV.

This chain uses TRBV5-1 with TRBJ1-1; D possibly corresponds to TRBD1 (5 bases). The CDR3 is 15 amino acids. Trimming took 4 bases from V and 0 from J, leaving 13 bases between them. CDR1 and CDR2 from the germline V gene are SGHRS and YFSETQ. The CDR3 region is CASSLSGNMNTEAFF. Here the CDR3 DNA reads TGCGCCAGCAGCCTATCAGGGAACATGAACACTGAAGCTTTCTTT.

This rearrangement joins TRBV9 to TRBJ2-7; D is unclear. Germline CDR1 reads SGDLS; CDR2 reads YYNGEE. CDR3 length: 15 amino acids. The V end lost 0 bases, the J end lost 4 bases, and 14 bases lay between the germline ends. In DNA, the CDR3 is TGTGCCAGCAGCGTAGATGGATCAGGTCTATACGAGCAGTACTTC. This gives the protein CASSVDGSGLYEQYF.

CDR3 bases: TGTGCCAGCAGCTTAGTCCTAGCGGGGGGGCTCGAGTCGTCCGAGCAGTACTTC. It yields the protein CASSLVLAGGLESSEQYF. The rearrangement joins TRBV7-6 to TRBJ2-7; TRBD2 aligns across 12 bases. Germline CDR1 and CDR2: SGHVS and FNYEAQ. CDR3 length equals 18 residues. V was clipped by 1 base and J by 6 bases; unmatched bases: 13.

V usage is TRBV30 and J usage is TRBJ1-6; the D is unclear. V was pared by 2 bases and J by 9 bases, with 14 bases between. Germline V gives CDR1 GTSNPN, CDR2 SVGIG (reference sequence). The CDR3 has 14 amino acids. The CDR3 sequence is CAWSLTSEGSPLHF. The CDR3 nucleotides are TGTGCCTGGAGTCTGACATCAGAGGGTTCACCCCTCCACTTT.

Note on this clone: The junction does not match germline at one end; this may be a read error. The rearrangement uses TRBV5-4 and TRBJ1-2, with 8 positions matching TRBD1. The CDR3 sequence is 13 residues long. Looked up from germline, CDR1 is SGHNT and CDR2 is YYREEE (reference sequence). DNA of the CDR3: TGTGCCAGCAGCTTGGGGACAGGGCCTGTCGCCATCTTC. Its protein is CASSLGTGPVAIF.

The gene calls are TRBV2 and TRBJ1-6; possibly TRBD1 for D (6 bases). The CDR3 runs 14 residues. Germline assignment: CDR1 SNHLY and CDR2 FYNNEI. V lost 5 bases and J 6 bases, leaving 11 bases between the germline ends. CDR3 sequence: CASSWGQGNSPLHF. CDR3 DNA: TGTGCCAGCAGTTGGGGGCAGGGTAATTCACCCCTCCACTTT. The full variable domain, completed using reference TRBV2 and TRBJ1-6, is EPEVTQTPSHQVTQMGQEVILRCVPISNHLYFYWYRQILGQKVEFLVSFYNNEISEKSEIFDDQFSVERPDGSNFTLKIRSTKLEDSAMYFCASSWGQGNSPLHFGNGTRLTVT.

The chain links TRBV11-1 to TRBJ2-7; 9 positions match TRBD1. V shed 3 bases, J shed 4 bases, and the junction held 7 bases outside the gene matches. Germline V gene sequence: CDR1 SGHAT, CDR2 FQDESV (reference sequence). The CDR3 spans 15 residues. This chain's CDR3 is CASSFSGTGNYEQYF. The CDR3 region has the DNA TGTGCCAGCAGCTTTTCCGGGACAGGGAATTACGAGCAGTACTTC.

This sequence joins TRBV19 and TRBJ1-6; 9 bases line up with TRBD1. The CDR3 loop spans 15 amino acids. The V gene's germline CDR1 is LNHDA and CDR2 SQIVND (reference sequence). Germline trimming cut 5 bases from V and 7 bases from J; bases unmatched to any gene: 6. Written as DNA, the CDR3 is TGTGCCAGTAGTCCGTCGGGACAGGGAAATTCACCCCTCCACTTT. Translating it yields CASSPSGQGNSPLHF.

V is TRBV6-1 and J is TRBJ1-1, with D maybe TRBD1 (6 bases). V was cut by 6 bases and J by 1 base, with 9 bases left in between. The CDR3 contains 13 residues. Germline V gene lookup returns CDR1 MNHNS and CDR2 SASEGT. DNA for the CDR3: TGTGCCAGCAGGGGACAAGCGAACACTGAAGCTTTCTTT. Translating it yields CASRGQANTEAFF.

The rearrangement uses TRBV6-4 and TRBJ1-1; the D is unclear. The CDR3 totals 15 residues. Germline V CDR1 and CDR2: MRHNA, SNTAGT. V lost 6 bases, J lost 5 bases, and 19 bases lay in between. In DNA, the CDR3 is TGTGCCAGCAGGGAGGGAACGGCATGGGGAACTGAAGCTTTCTTT. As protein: CASREGTAWGTEAFF.

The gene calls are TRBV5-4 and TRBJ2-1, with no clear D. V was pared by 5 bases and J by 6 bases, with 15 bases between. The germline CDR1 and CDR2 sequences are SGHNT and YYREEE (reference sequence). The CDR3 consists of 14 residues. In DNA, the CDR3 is TGTGCCAGCAGGAGCGCCGGTAACTTCAATGAGCAGTTCTTC. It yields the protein CASRSAGNFNEQFF.

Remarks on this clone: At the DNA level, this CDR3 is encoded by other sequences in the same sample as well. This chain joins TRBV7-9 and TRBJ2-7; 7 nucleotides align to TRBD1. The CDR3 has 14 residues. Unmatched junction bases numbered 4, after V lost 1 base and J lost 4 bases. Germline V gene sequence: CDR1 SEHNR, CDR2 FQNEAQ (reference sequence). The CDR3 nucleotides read TGTGCCAGCAGCTTAGACGGGACAGCATACGAGCAGTACTTC. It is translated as CASSLDGTAYEQYF. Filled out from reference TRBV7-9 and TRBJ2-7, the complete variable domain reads DTGVSQNPRHKITKRGQNVTFRCDPISEHNRLYWYRQTLGQGPEFLTYFQNEAQLEKSRLLSDRFSAERPKGSFSTLEIQRTEQGDSAMYLCASSLDGTAYEQYFGPGTRLTVT.